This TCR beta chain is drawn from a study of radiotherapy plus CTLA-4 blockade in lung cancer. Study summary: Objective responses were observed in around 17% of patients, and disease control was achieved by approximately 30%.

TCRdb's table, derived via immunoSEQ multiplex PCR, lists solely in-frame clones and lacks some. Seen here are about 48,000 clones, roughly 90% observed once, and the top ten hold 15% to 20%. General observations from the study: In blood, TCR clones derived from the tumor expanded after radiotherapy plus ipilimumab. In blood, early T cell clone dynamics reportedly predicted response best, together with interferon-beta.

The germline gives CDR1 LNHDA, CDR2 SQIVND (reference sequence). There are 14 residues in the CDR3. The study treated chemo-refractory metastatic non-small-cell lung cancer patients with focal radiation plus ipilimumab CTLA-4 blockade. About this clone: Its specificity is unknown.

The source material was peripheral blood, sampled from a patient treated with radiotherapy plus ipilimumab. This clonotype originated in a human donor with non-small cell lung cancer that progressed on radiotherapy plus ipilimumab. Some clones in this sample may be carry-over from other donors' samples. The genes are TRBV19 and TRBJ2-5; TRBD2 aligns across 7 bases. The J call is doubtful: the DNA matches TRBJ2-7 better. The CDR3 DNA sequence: TGTGCCAGTAGTAGGACTAGATTGAACAACGAGCAGTACTTC. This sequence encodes CASSRTRLNNEQYF.